Below are 2 T cell receptor beta chains sequenced from a single sample in a study of human T cells and chemical hapten exposure. As to time point: pre-sensitization, week 0. Treatment noted: therapeutic diphenylcyclopropenone sensitization with weekly scalp DPC. TCRdb re-analysed the RACE reads in MiXCR, keeping a single row per CDR3 protein. Of some 250,000 distinct CDR3 sequences in the sample, around 7.7% were seen once. Source: whole blood, taken in connection with sensitization to the hapten diphenylcyclopropenone (DPC). These TCRs come from a man between 18 and 29 years old with alopecia areata. Some clones in this sample may be carry-over from other donors' samples.

This clonotype has a handful of counts. The chain uses TRBV5-1 and TRBJ2-7; D not resolved. Germline loops: CDR1 SGHRS, CDR2 YFSETQ. CDR3 length: 13 amino acids. V was trimmed by 7 bases and J by 2 bases, leaving 13 bases between them. The chain's CDR3 is CASALAEPYEQYF. The CDR3 DNA reads TGCGCCAGCGCCTTGGCCGAGCCCTACGAGCAGTACTTC.

The V call is TRBV10-3, the J call TRBJ2-3; TRBD2 might be the D (5 bases). Trimming took 8 bases from V and 2 from J, leaving 14 bases between them. The CDR3 loop spans 14 amino acids. The germline gives CDR1 ENHRY, CDR2 SYGVKD. The CDR3 bases are TGTGCCATCGGGGAGCGCCGGGACACAGATACGCAGTATTTT. Protein product: CAIGERRDTDTQYF.